These 5 T cell receptor beta chains were sequenced from one sample in a study of metastatic and nonmetastatic thyroid tumors. Before thyroid surgery, none of the patients had received any treatment. TCRdb redid the clone calls on the PCR reads using MiXCR. The data contain 15,000 to 20,000 clones, 15% to 18% of them seen just once; the ten biggest clones take up roughly 17%. The specimen sequenced was blood. The receptor set was obtained from a female donor with papillary thyroid cancer or a benign thyroid nodule (not recorded which). Some clones in this sample may be carry-over from other donors' samples.

This clone appeared a few times. The genes are TRBV28 and TRBJ2-1, with 8 bases fitting TRBD2. J lost 7 bases, V lost 9 bases, and 14 bases had no gene match. This CDR3 is 15 amino acids long. Germline values: CDR1 MDHEN, CDR2 SYDVKM. The CDR3 loop is CASRGGGRLINEQFF. The CDR3 DNA reads as TGTGCCAGTCGTGGGGGCGGGAGGTTGATTAATGAGCAGTTCTTC.

This clone was recorded many times. The chain is built from TRBV6-1 and TRBJ1-4, with D uncertain. The CDR3 length is 15 residues. Trimming left V 1 base short and J 1 base short, with 7 bases between. Germline CDR1 and CDR2: MNHNS and SASEGT. The CDR3 protein is CASSEVWGTNEKLFF. The CDR3 region has the DNA TGTGCCAGCAGTGAAGTCTGGGGAACTAATGAAAAACTGTTTTTT.

This clone occurred a few times. V gene TRBV6-1 combines with J gene TRBJ1-1; TRBD1 aligns across 7 bases. Germline CDR1 and CDR2: MNHNS and SASEGT. The CDR3 extends over 14 amino acids. V lost 6 bases to trimming and J lost 4 bases; unmatched junction nucleotides: 8. As DNA, the CDR3 is TGTGCCAGCAGCCATAGCAGGGGGGGCACTGAAGCTTTCTTT. Translating gives CASSHSRGGTEAFF.

Many counts were recorded for this clone. V is TRBV29-1 and J is TRBJ2-3; TRBD2 matches at 8 bases. This CDR3 is 14 amino acids long. Per germline, CDR1 SQVTM and CDR2 ANQGSEA. The V and J ends lost 4 bases and 4 bases, in that order; junction bases with no gene match: 7. The CDR3 region is CSVAASGWADTQYF. The CDR3 coding sequence is TGCAGCGTTGCAGCTAGCGGGTGGGCAGATACGCAGTATTTT.

Ten or more counts support this clone. The rearrangement joins TRBV19 to TRBJ1-5, with TRBD1 identical over 7 bases. The germline CDR1 and CDR2 sequences are LNHDA and SQIVND (reference sequence). The CDR3 has 15 amino acids. V lost 6 bases and J lost 2; bases outside the gene matches: 7. The CDR3 here is CASREGALGNQPQHF. The CDR3 DNA reads TGTGCCAGTAGGGAGGGGGCGTTGGGCAATCAGCCCCAGCATTTT.